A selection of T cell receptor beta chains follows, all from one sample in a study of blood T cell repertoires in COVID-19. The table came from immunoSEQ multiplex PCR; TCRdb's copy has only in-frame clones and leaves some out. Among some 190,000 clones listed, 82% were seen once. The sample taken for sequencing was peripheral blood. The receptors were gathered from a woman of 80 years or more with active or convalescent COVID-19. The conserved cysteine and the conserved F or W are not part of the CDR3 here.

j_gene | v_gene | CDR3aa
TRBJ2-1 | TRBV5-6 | ASSSRTSGRVAF
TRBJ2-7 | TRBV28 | ASSLRTAYEQY
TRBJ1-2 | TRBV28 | ASTSGQLPGYGYT
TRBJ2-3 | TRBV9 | ASSARMREAGDTQY
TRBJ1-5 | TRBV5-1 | ASSPGQGTGQPQH
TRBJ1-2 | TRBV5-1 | ASSLGGGKRGYT
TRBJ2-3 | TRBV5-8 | ASSLAVAGGTDTQY
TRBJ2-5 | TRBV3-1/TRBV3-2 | ASSQDGTGRETQY
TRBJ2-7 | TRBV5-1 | ASSQTGYSYEQY
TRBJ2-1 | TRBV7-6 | ASRSLAGSYNEQF